This T cell receptor beta chain stems from a study of T-cell memory formation after mild COVID-19. Findings of the study overall: Contracting CD4+ clones lay largely in CM and EM, with CD8+ ones residing in EMRA. Some clones that responded turned up in pre-infection memory, which suggests that cross-reactive memory joined in.

The V gene's germline CDR1 is KGHDR and CDR2 SFDVKD. There are 14 residues in the CDR3. V was cut by 2 bases and J by 1 base, with 7 bases left in between. As concerns this clonotype: The antigen remains undetermined.

Each CDR3 protein is one row after TCRdb ran MiXCR on the 5' RACE reads. The sample yields around 400,000 distinct CDR3 sequences, roughly 26% seen once. The TCR comes from an adult woman who had mild COVID-19 (a few samples of this study predate the infection). Cell type and time point are not known. The genes are TRBV24-1 and TRBJ1-1; D gene unclear. The sample taken for sequencing was PBMCs or a T cell subset sorted from them (not recorded which). For the CDR3, the DNA is TGTGCCACCAGTGATTCGAGAACGAACACTGAAGCTTTCTTT. It yields the protein CATSDSRTNTEAFF.